This entry lists 4 T cell receptor beta chains sequenced from one sample in a study of T cell repertoires in ileal Crohn's disease (dated by TCRdb to the late 2010s). The method was the immunoSEQ multiplex PCR assay. As stored in TCRdb, this immuneACCESS dataset retains in-frame rearrangements with V and J assigned. A fraction of the clones does not appear; measured against another copy, unresolved V genes explain less than half of the discrepancy, and the remainder lacks a known reason. This sample lists about 4,700 clones; 78% were detected once. Roughly 12% of the sample is held by the ten biggest clonotypes. The specimen was ileal tissue. Source of these receptors: an adult with Crohn's disease.

This chain uses TRBV28 with TRBJ1-2, with D hard to call. Germline V gene lookup returns CDR1 MDHEN and CDR2 SYDVKM. V dropped 4 bases and J dropped 8 bases, with 5 bases sitting between them. This CDR3 region has 10 residues. The chain's CDR3 is CASSSLGYTF. The CDR3, as DNA: TGTGCCAGCAGTTCCTTGGGCTACACCTTC.

This rearrangement joins TRBV25-1 to TRBJ1-1; D might be TRBD1 (5 bases). This CDR3 is built from 13 residues. V was cut by 8 bases and J by 0 bases, with 10 bases left in between. Germline V gene sequence: CDR1 MGHDK, CDR2 SYGVNS. Written as DNA, the CDR3 is TGTGCCAGCCAGTGGGGGGTGAACACTGAAGCTTTCTTT. This translates into CASQWGVNTEAFF.

This clone was seen only a few times. This chain connects TRBV29-1 to TRBJ1-1, with D unresolved. CDR1 and CDR2 (germline): SQVTM, ANQGSEA. This CDR3 contains 12 residues. The CDR3 sequence: CTSTIGNTEAFF. DNA of the CDR3: TGCACATCGACAATCGGAAACACTGAAGCTTTCTTT.

This clone showed up just once. This chain connects TRBV30 to TRBJ1-1; 10 positions match TRBD1. Germline CDR1 and CDR2: GTSNPN and SVGIG (reference sequence). Losses at the gene ends were 5 bases for V and 6 bases for J; bases not matched to a gene: 3. The CDR3 totals 12 residues. The CDR3 region is CAWDRGPAEAFF. As DNA, the CDR3 is TGTGCCTGGGACAGGGGGCCAGCTGAAGCTTTCTTT.